The present entry profiles one T cell receptor beta chain with its context. The entry originates in a study of blood T cell repertoires in COVID-19. Enrolled through a virtual design, the participants were between about 18 and 100 years of age and came from about two dozen US areas. Participants in the exposed group had met a COVID-19 case in the 2 weeks before joining the study. The CDR3 is 15 residues long. V lost 0 bases and J 3 bases, leaving 12 bases between the germline ends. In germline, CDR1 is GTSNPN, CDR2 SVGIG (reference sequence). Generated by immunoSEQ multiplex PCR, the TCRdb table keeps only in-frame clones and is missing some. This table has 190,000 or so clones, approximately 86% appearing once.

The clonotype was recovered from a woman in her 30s who had been exposed to COVID-19. The source material was PBMCs or T cells enriched from blood (not recorded which). The gene calls are TRBV30 and TRBJ2-1; D is perhaps TRBD2 (6 bases). The CDR3 reads CAWSVLWGDYNEQFF. The CDR3 coding sequence is TGTGCCTGGAGTGTACTCTGGGGGGACTACAATGAGCAGTTCTTC. Based on the CDR3 plus reference TRBV30 and TRBJ2-1, the full variable domain is SQTIHQWPATLVQPVGSPLSLECTVEGTSNPNLYWYRQAAGRGLQLLFYSVGIGQISSEVPQNLSASRPQDRQFILSSKKLLLSDSGFYLCAWSVLWGDYNEQFFGPGTRLTVL.